What follows are 6 T cell receptor beta chains derived from one specimen sequenced in a study of CD8 T cells in Susac syndrome. After extraction with the RNeasy kit, roughly 0.45 to 1 ug of the RNA was reverse transcribed using random hexamers. TCRdb re-called the immunoSEQ multiplex PCR reads through MiXCR, storing one row per CDR3 protein. This sample has about 130,000 distinct CDR3 sequences, with about 94% found just once. The sample was CD4+ T cells from PBMCs. These TCRs come from a human donor with multiple sclerosis.

This clonotype was seen a handful of times. The J gene is TRBJ2-7, the V gene TRBV29-1, with unresolved D. The ends were cut back, 4 bases at V and 0 bases at J, with 13 bases in the middle. This CDR3 comprises 14 residues. Germline V lookup: CDR1 SQVTM, CDR2 ANQGSEA. The CDR3 bases are TGCAGCGTTGCGAGCGACGGTAGCTCCTACGAGCAGTACTTC. Its translation is CSVASDGSSYEQYF.

J is TRBJ2-7 and V is TRBV19; D might be TRBD1 (5 bases). V lost 3 bases to trimming and J lost 6 bases, with 12 bases between them. Germline-derived CDR1 and CDR2 are LNHDA and SQIVND (reference sequence). This CDR3 region has 13 residues. CDR3 in DNA: TGTGCCAGTAGTATCCCAGGGCGACTCGAGCAGTACTTC. Protein sequence: CASSIPGRLEQYF.

V and J are TRBV5-1 and TRBJ2-5; 7 positions agree with TRBD2. The trim removed 6 bases at V and 5 bases at J, leaving 4 bases unmatched. The germline V gene has CDR1 SGHRS and CDR2 YFSETQ. The CDR3 extends over 12 amino acids. CDR3 region: CASKAGLETQYF. In DNA, the CDR3 is TGCGCCAGCAAAGCGGGGTTGGAGACCCAGTACTTC. Drawing the rest from reference TRBV5-1 and TRBJ2-5, the complete variable domain is KAGVTQTPRYLIKTRGQQVTLSCSPISGHRSVSWYQQTPGQGLQFLFEYFSETQRNKGNFPGRFSGRQFSNSRSEMNVSTLELGDSALYLCASKAGLETQYFGPGTRLLVL.

This rearrangement joins TRBV5-1 to TRBJ1-1; D gene ambiguous. CDR3 length: 11 amino acids. V lost 2 bases and J 6 bases, leaving 5 bases between the germline ends. Per the germline V gene, CDR1 is SGHRS and CDR2 is YFSETQ. CDR3 sequence: CASSLYPEAFF. DNA of the CDR3: TGCGCCAGCAGCTTATACCCTGAAGCTTTCTTT.

The V and J genes are TRBV6-2 or TRBV6-3 and TRBJ1-2, with a tentative D call TRBD1 (5 bases). The V gene's germline CDR1 is MNHEY and CDR2 SVGEGT. The CDR3 is 16 amino acids. The ends were cut back, 0 bases at V and 4 bases at J, with 15 bases in the middle. In nucleotides, the CDR3 is TGTGCCAGCAGTTACTCGGGGGGGAGAAGGAGCTATGGCTACACCTTC. It codes for CASSYSGGRRSYGYTF.

The V call is TRBV20-1, the J call TRBJ2-7, with a weak D call TRBD2 (6 bases). The CDR3 spans 13 residues. CDR1 is DFQATT and CDR2 is SNEGSKA in the germline V gene (reference sequence). Trimming pared 3 bases from V and 7 bases from J, leaving 16 bases between. The CDR3 coding sequence is TGCAGTGCTAGTGGCGGGACGGCACTAGAGCAGTACTTC. Translation: CSASGGTALEQYF.